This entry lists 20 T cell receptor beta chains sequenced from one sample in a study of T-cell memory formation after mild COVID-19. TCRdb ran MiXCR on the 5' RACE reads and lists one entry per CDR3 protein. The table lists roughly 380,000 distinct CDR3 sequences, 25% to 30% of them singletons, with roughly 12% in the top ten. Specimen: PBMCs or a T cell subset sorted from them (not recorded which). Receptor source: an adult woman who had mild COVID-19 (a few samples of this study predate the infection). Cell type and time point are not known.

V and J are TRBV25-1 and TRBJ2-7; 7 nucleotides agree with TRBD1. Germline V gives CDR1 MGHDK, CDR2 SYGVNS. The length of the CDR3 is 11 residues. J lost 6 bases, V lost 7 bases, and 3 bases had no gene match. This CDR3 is CASKGASEQYF. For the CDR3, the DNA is TGTGCCAGCAAGGGGGCTAGCGAGCAGTACTTC.

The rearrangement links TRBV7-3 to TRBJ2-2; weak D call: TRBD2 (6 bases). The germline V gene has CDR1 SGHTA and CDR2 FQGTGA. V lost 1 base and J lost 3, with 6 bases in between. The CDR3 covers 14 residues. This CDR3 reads CASSLRGDTGELFF. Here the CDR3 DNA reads TGTGCCAGCAGCTTAAGGGGGGACACCGGGGAGCTGTTTTTT.

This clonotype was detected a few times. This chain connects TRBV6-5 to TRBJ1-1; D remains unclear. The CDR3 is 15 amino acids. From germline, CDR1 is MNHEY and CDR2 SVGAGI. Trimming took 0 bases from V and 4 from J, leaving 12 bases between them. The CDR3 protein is CASSYSSRSATEAFF. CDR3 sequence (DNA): TGTGCCAGCAGTTACTCATCCAGAAGCGCCACTGAAGCTTTCTTT.

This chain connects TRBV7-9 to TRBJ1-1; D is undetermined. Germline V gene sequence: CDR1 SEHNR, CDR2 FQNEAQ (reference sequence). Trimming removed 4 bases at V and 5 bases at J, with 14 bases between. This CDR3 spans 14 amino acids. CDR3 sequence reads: CASSSPGERTEAFF. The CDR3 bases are TGTGCCAGCAGCTCCCCGGGAGAGAGGACTGAAGCTTTCTTT. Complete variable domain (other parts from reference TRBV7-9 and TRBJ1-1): DTGVSQNPRHKITKRGQNVTFRCDPISEHNRLYWYRQTLGQGPEFLTYFQNEAQLEKSRLLSDRFSAERPKGSFSTLEIQRTEQGDSAMYLCASSSPGERTEAFFGQGTRLTVV.

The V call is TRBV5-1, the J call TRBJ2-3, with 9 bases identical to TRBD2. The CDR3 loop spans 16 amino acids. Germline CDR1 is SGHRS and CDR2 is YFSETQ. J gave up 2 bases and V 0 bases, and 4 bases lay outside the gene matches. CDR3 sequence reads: CASSLGLAEVTDTQYF. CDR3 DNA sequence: TGCGCCAGCAGCTTGGGACTAGCGGAGGTCACAGATACGCAGTATTTT.

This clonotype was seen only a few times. The CDR3 sequence is CASSLGSVRSGANVLTF. The CDR3 DNA follows: TGTGCCAGCAGCTTAGGATCAGTCCGCTCTGGGGCCAACGTCCTGACTTTC. This chain links TRBV7-9 with TRBJ2-6; D uncertain. CDR1 is SEHNR, CDR2 FQNEAQ, per germline (reference sequence). The V gene lost 1 base and the J gene lost 0 bases, with 10 bases spanning the gap. The CDR3 loop spans 17 amino acids.

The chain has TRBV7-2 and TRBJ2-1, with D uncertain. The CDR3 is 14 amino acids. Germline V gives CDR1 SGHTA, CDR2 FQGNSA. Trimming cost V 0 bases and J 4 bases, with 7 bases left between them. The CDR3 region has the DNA TGTGCCAGCAGCTTAGCTATGGGATACAATGAGCAGTTCTTC. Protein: CASSLAMGYNEQFF.

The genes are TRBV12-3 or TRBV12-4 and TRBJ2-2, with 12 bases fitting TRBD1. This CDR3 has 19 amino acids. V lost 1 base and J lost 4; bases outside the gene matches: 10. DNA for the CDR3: TGTGCCAGCAGTTTAGACAGGTGGATGGGACAGGGGGCCACCGGGGAGCTGTTTTTT. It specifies CASSLDRWMGQGATGELFF.

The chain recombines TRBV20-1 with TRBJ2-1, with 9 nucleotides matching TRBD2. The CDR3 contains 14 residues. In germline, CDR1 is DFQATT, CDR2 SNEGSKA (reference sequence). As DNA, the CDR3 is TGCACCTCCTTGGCGGGAGGGCCGGGCAATGAGCAGTTCTTC. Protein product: CTSLAGGPGNEQFF.

This CDR3 is CASSLGGRGANVLTF. The DNA of the CDR3 is TGTGCCAGCAGCTTGGGAGGGAGAGGGGCCAACGTCCTGACTTTC. The chain is built from TRBV11-2 and TRBJ2-6, with 7 nucleotides matching TRBD2. V shed 3 bases, J shed 4 bases, and the junction held 3 bases outside the gene matches. The CDR3 contains 15 residues. CDR1 and CDR2 from the germline V gene are SGHAT and FQNNGV.

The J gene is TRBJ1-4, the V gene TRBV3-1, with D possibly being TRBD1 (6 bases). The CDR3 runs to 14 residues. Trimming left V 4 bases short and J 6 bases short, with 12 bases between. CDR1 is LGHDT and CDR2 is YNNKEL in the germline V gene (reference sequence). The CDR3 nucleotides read TGTGCCAGCAGCCCCTACAGGGAGGATGAAAAACTGTTTTTT. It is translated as CASSPYREDEKLFF. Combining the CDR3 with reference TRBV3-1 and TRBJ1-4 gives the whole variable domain DTAVSQTPKYLVTQMGNDKSIKCEQNLGHDTMYWYKQDSKKFLKIMFSYNNKELIINETVPNRFSPKSPDKAHLNLHINSLELGDSAVYFCASSPYREDEKLFFGSGTQLSVL.

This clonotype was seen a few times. CDR3 coding DNA: TGCAGCGTTGGGCTAGCGGGGGACAATGAGCAGTTCTTC. It yields the protein CSVGLAGDNEQFF. The gene calls are TRBV29-1 and TRBJ2-1, with 10 bases identical to TRBD2. V lost 4 bases, J lost 5 bases, and 2 bases stayed unmatched. The CDR3 sequence is 13 residues long. CDR1 is SQVTM and CDR2 is ANQGSEA in the germline V gene.

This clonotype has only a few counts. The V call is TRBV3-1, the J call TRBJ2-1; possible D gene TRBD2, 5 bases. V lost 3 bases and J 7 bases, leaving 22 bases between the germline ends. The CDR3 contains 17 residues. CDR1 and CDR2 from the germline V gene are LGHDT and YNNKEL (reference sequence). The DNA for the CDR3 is TGTGCCAGCAGCCATGGCCCCATAGTGGGAGATAGGAATGAGCAGTTCTTC. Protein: CASSHGPIVGDRNEQFF.

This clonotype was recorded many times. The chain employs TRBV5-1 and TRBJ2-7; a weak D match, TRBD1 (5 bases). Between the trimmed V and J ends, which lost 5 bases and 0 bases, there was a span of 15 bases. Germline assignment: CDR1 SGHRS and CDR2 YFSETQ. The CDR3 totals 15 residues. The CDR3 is CASRIRGGSSYEQYF. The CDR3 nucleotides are TGCGCCAGCAGGATAAGGGGCGGCAGCTCCTACGAGCAGTACTTC.

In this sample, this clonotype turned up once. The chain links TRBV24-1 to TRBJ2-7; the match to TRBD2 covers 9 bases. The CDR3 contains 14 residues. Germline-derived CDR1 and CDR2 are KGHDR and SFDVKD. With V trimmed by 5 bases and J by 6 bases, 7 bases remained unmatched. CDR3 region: CATSGSSGVGEQYF. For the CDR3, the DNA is TGTGCCACCAGTGGATCTAGCGGGGTTGGCGAGCAGTACTTC.

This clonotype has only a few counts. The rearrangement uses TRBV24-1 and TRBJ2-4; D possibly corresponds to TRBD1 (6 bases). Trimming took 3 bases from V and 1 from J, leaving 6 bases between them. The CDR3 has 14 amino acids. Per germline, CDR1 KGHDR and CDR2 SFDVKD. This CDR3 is CATSDQGAKNIQYF. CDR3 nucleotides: TGTGCCACCAGTGATCAGGGGGCCAAAAACATTCAGTACTTC.

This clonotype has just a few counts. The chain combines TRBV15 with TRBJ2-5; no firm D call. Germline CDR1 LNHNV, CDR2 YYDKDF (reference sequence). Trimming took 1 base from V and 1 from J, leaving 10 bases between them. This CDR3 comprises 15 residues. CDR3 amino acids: CATSRGSTPQETQYF. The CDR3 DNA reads TGTGCCACCAGCAGAGGCAGTACTCCCCAAGAGACCCAGTACTTC. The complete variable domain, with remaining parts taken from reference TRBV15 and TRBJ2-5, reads DAMVIQNPRYQVTQFGKPVTLSCSQTLNHNVMYWYQQKSSQAPKLLFHYYDKDFNNEADTPDNFQSRRPNTSFCFLDIRSPGLGDTAMYLCATSRGSTPQETQYFGPGTRLLVL.

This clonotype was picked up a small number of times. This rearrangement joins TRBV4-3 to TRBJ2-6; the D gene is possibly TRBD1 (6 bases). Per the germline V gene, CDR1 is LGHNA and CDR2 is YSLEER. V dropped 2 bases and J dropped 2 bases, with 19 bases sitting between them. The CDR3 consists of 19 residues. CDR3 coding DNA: TGCGCCAGCAGCCAACGTAACAGGGTGAATTCTGCTGGGGCCAACGTCCTGACTTTC. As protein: CASSQRNRVNSAGANVLTF.

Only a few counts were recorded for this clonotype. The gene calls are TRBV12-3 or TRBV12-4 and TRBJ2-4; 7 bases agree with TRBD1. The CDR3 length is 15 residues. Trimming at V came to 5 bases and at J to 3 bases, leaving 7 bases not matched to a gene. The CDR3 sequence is CASSGRQGIKNIQYF. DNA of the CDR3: TGTGCCAGCAGTGGAAGACAGGGAATCAAAAACATTCAGTACTTC.

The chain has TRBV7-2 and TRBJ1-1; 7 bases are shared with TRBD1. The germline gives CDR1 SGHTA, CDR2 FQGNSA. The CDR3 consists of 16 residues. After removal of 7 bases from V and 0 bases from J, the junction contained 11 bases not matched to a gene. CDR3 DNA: TGTGCCAGCACCCCGGGACAGTCATTTATGAACACTGAAGCTTTCTTT. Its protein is CASTPGQSFMNTEAFF.